The subject of this entry is one TCR beta chain. This specimen comes from a study of blood T cell repertoires in COVID-19. This study enrolled people aged about 18 to 100 from about 24 US geographic areas. Clinical history reported by participants formed the basis on which cohorts were assigned. This table comes from immunoSEQ multiplex PCR, and its TCRdb copy is limited to in-frame clones, with some not included. The sample lists fewer than 350,000 clones; about 86% were seen once. V shed 6 bases and J shed 4 bases, with 6 bases lying between them. This CDR3 has 12 residues. Per germline, CDR1 MNHEY and CDR2 SVGAGI.

This sequence originates from a middle-aged woman with acute COVID-19. The specimen was PBMCs or T cells enriched from blood (not recorded which). The V gene is TRBV6-5, the J gene TRBJ2-2, with no clear D. The chain's CDR3 is CASSSGTGELFF. CDR3 bases: TGTGCCAGCAGCTCCGGCACCGGGGAGCTGTTTTTT.